This T cell receptor (beta chain) was recorded in a study of blood T cell repertoires in COVID-19. J lost 1 base, V lost 5 bases, and 2 bases had no gene match. The CDR3 length is 15 residues. Germline CDR1 reads MNHEY; CDR2 reads SVGEGT. This clone has at least ten counts. The table came from immunoSEQ multiplex PCR; TCRdb's copy has only in-frame clones and leaves some out. The repertoire holds some 82,000 clones, with over 70% as singletons. V gene TRBV6-2 or TRBV6-3 combines with J gene TRBJ2-7; 13 bases are a match to TRBD2. This clonotype originated in a man older than 75 with active or convalescent COVID-19. Sequencing input: peripheral blood. The CDR3 DNA sequence: TGTGCCAGCAGTATACTAGCGGGAGGGTCCTACGAGCAGTACTTC. It yields the protein CASSILAGGSYEQYF.